This is a list of T cell receptor beta chains from one sample in a study of T cell responses to AZD1222 COVID-19 vaccine. Sequencing was performed with immunoSEQ multiplex PCR; in TCRdb, only in-frame clones are kept and a portion is missing. The repertoire holds more than 85,000 clones, with around 73% as singletons. The source material was peripheral blood, sampled on day 0 of AZD1222 vaccination. These receptors came from an adult in good health. CDR3s include the opening cysteine and the closing phenylalanine or tryptophan. Fields, in order: J gene, clone size, V gene, D gene, CDR3 DNA, CDR3 protein. A D gene is named only where the DNA matches it firmly. A row's size may be missing; if present it is once, few, many or a size class.

j_gene: TRBJ2-7
abundance: -
v_gene: TRBV7-8
d_gene: -
CDR3nt: TGTGCCAGCAGCTTAGGGCTAGCCTCGTACGAGCAGTACTTC
CDR3aa: CASSLGLASYEQYF

j_gene: TRBJ1-1
abundance: once
v_gene: TRBV6-2/TRBV6-3
d_gene: -
CDR3nt: TGTGCCAGCAGTTATCCCGGGGCCATGAACACTGAAGCTTTCTTT
CDR3aa: CASSYPGAMNTEAFF

j_gene: TRBJ2-7
abundance: -
v_gene: TRBV7-8
d_gene: -
CDR3nt: TGTGCCAGCAGCCCCCGCAATATGCCACCCTACGAGCAGTACTTC
CDR3aa: CASSPRNMPPYEQYF

j_gene: TRBJ2-3
abundance: -
v_gene: TRBV27
d_gene: -
CDR3nt: TGTGCCAGCAGTCCAAGTTCAGCGGATACGCAGTATTTT
CDR3aa: CASSPSSADTQYF

j_gene: TRBJ2-7
abundance: -
v_gene: TRBV5-6
d_gene: -
CDR3nt: TGTGCCAGCAGCCGCCTTTTGGTTACCTACGAGCAGTACTTC
CDR3aa: CASSRLLVTYEQYF

j_gene: TRBJ2-1
abundance: -
v_gene: TRBV11-2
d_gene: -
CDR3nt: TGTGCCAGCAGGTTGGTGGGAGTCCCCTGGAATGAGCAGTTCTTC
CDR3aa: CASRLVGVPWNEQFF

j_gene: TRBJ1-1
abundance: -
v_gene: TRBV5-5
d_gene: -
CDR3nt: TGTGCCAGCAGCCCCCGGGAGACAGCCGGGTTCTTAGCTTTCTTT
CDR3aa: CASSPRETAGFLAFF

j_gene: TRBJ1-1
abundance: -
v_gene: TRBV6-2/TRBV6-3
d_gene: -
CDR3nt: TGTGCCAGCAGTTACTCGAACGGCGGAGCTTTCTTT
CDR3aa: CASSYSNGGAFF

j_gene: TRBJ1-2
abundance: -
v_gene: TRBV2
d_gene: TRBD1
CDR3nt: TGTGCCAGCAGTGAAAGGGTAGGGGGCGGTGGCTACACCTTC
CDR3aa: CASSERVGGGGYTF

j_gene: TRBJ1-3
abundance: -
v_gene: TRBV19
d_gene: -
CDR3nt: TGTGCCAGTAGTATAGATTGGACGTCCGGGCGAAACACCATATATTTT
CDR3aa: CASSIDWTSGRNTIYF

j_gene: TRBJ1-3
abundance: -
v_gene: TRBV5-5
d_gene: -
CDR3nt: TGTGCCAGCAGCTTGGCGACAGGCTCTGGAAACACCATATATTTT
CDR3aa: CASSLATGSGNTIYF

j_gene: TRBJ2-5
abundance: -
v_gene: TRBV7-8
d_gene: TRBD2
CDR3nt: TGTGCCAGCAGCGCCCAACGCGGGAGTGGGGAAGAGACCCAGTACTTC
CDR3aa: CASSAQRGSGEETQYF

j_gene: TRBJ2-7
abundance: once
v_gene: TRBV7-8
d_gene: -
CDR3nt: TGTGCCAGCAGCGCCGGGACGGACCTCTCCGAGCAGTACTTC
CDR3aa: CASSAGTDLSEQYF

j_gene: TRBJ2-3
abundance: -
v_gene: TRBV6-6
d_gene: -
CDR3nt: TGTGCCAGCACCGGAGAGGTATTACCTAGCACAGATACGCAGTATTTT
CDR3aa: CASTGEVLPSTDTQYF

j_gene: TRBJ2-5
abundance: -
v_gene: TRBV19
d_gene: TRBD2
CDR3nt: TGTGCCAGTAGTACCCTAGCGGGAGAGGAGACCCAGTACTTC
CDR3aa: CASSTLAGEETQYF

j_gene: TRBJ1-5
abundance: -
v_gene: TRBV28
d_gene: -
CDR3nt: TGTGCCAGCAGTTTCTATCAGAATAGCAATCAGCCCCAGCATTTT
CDR3aa: CASSFYQNSNQPQHF

j_gene: TRBJ2-2
abundance: few
v_gene: TRBV5-1
d_gene: -
CDR3nt: TGCGCCAGCAGCATGAACAGCTACACCGGGGAGCTGTTTTTT
CDR3aa: CASSMNSYTGELFF

j_gene: TRBJ2-5
abundance: once
v_gene: TRBV5-1
d_gene: TRBD1
CDR3nt: TGCGCCAGCAGCTTAGGACAGGGGCAAGAGACCCAGTACTTC
CDR3aa: CASSLGQGQETQYF

j_gene: TRBJ1-5
abundance: -
v_gene: TRBV4-2
d_gene: -
CDR3nt: TGTGCCAGCAGCCAAGATCGTCACTCCAATCAGCCCCAGCATTTT
CDR3aa: CASSQDRHSNQPQHF

j_gene: TRBJ2-1
abundance: -
v_gene: TRBV11-2
d_gene: -
CDR3nt: TGTGCCAGCAGCCCCGACTTCGGGTTGGATGAGCAGTTCTTC
CDR3aa: CASSPDFGLDEQFF

j_gene: TRBJ1-5
abundance: -
v_gene: TRBV6-5
d_gene: -
CDR3nt: TGTGCCAGCAGCCCCAGGGAGACCGGGCAGCCCCAGCATTTT
CDR3aa: CASSPRETGQPQHF

j_gene: TRBJ1-6
abundance: -
v_gene: TRBV6-5
d_gene: -
CDR3nt: TGTGCCGCGGGAAGAGGAGGGTATGGATCACCCCTCCACTTT
CDR3aa: CAAGRGGYGSPLHF

j_gene: TRBJ1-2
abundance: few
v_gene: TRBV28
d_gene: -
CDR3nt: TGTGCCAGCAGTTCACCCCGCACAAGATACACCTTC
CDR3aa: CASSSPRTRYTF

j_gene: TRBJ1-3
abundance: few
v_gene: TRBV3-1/TRBV3-2
d_gene: -
CDR3nt: TGTGCCAGCAGCCAAACCTACTCTGGAAACACCATATATTTT
CDR3aa: CASSQTYSGNTIYF

j_gene: TRBJ2-1
abundance: -
v_gene: TRBV5-8
d_gene: TRBD1
CDR3nt: TGTGCCAGCAGCCAAGGGACAGGCCGATACAATGAGCAGTTCTTC
CDR3aa: CASSQGTGRYNEQFF

j_gene: TRBJ2-3
abundance: -
v_gene: TRBV2
d_gene: TRBD2
CDR3nt: TGTGCCAGCAGTGGGTCGGTGGGTAGCGGGAGCCCTCGCACAGATACGCAGTATTTT
CDR3aa: CASSGSVGSGSPRTDTQYF

j_gene: TRBJ2-4
abundance: -
v_gene: TRBV4-2
d_gene: TRBD2
CDR3nt: TGTGCCAGCAGCCAAGATCAGGCTAGCGGGAGGGCCGTGGCCAAAAACATTCAGTACTTC
CDR3aa: CASSQDQASGRAVAKNIQYF

j_gene: TRBJ2-7
abundance: few
v_gene: TRBV29-1
d_gene: -
CDR3nt: TGCAGCGTGATGGGCGGGGCGGCAGGCTACGAGCAGTACTTC
CDR3aa: CSVMGGAAGYEQYF

j_gene: TRBJ2-1
abundance: -
v_gene: TRBV12-3/TRBV12-4
d_gene: TRBD2
CDR3nt: TGTGCCAGCAGCCCACCGGGACTAGCGTCCCTCTTC
CDR3aa: CASSPPGLASLF

j_gene: TRBJ2-3
abundance: -
v_gene: TRBV5-4
d_gene: TRBD2
CDR3nt: TGTGCCAGCAGCTTGGGACTAGCGGGAGGAGATACGCAGTATTTT
CDR3aa: CASSLGLAGGDTQYF

j_gene: TRBJ2-2
abundance: once
v_gene: TRBV19
d_gene: TRBD2
CDR3nt: TGTGCCAGTAAGGGGTATCGGGCGGGAGTCACCGGGGAGCTGTTTTTT
CDR3aa: CASKGYRAGVTGELFF

j_gene: TRBJ2-7
abundance: -
v_gene: TRBV10-3
d_gene: -
CDR3nt: TGTGCCATCAGTGATGGGCGGGACTCCTACGAGCAGTACTTC
CDR3aa: CAISDGRDSYEQYF

j_gene: TRBJ2-3
abundance: -
v_gene: TRBV5-8
d_gene: -
CDR3nt: TGTGCCAGCAGCTTGGCGGGAGATGTTGATACGCAGTATTTT
CDR3aa: CASSLAGDVDTQYF

j_gene: TRBJ2-3
abundance: -
v_gene: TRBV18
d_gene: TRBD1
CDR3nt: TGTGCCAGCTCACCGGACAGGGTTGCAGATACGCAGTATTTT
CDR3aa: CASSPDRVADTQYF

j_gene: TRBJ2-1
abundance: -
v_gene: TRBV29-1
d_gene: -
CDR3nt: TGCAGCGTTGAAGATTCTAGGGTCTACAATGAGCAGTTCTTC
CDR3aa: CSVEDSRVYNEQFF

j_gene: TRBJ2-5
abundance: -
v_gene: TRBV4-3
d_gene: TRBD2
CDR3nt: TGCGCCAGCAGCCGATCACTAGCGGGAGGGCCTGGCGGAGAGACCCAGTACTTC
CDR3aa: CASSRSLAGGPGGETQYF

j_gene: TRBJ2-7
abundance: few
v_gene: TRBV5-5
d_gene: TRBD2
CDR3nt: TGTGCCAGCAGCTTGGCCTGGGGACTAGTCTCCTACGAGCAGTACTTC
CDR3aa: CASSLAWGLVSYEQYF

j_gene: TRBJ2-1
abundance: -
v_gene: TRBV5-1
d_gene: -
CDR3nt: TGCGCCACCGCCCGGGCCCCGAGCCTCGGTGAGCAGTTCTTC
CDR3aa: CATARAPSLGEQFF

j_gene: TRBJ1-1
abundance: -
v_gene: TRBV5-1
d_gene: -
CDR3nt: TGCGCCAGCAGCCAAGGGACGGCGAACACTGAAGCTTTCTTT
CDR3aa: CASSQGTANTEAFF

j_gene: TRBJ2-2
abundance: -
v_gene: TRBV5-1
d_gene: -
CDR3nt: TGCGCCAGCAGCTCGGACCCTCCCGTGAGCGGGGAGCTGTTTTTT
CDR3aa: CASSSDPPVSGELFF

j_gene: TRBJ2-2
abundance: once
v_gene: TRBV5-4
d_gene: -
CDR3nt: TGTGCCAGCAGCTTGACGGCAGGGGCGAACACCGGGGAGCTGTTTTTT
CDR3aa: CASSLTAGANTGELFF

j_gene: TRBJ2-1
abundance: -
v_gene: TRBV11-2
d_gene: -
CDR3nt: TGTGCCAGCAGCTTAGGCGGGATGGTCTACAATGAGCAGTTCTTC
CDR3aa: CASSLGGMVYNEQFF

j_gene: TRBJ1-2
abundance: few
v_gene: TRBV4-1
d_gene: -
CDR3nt: TGCGCCAGCAGCCAAGATGGGGGACGGGGTGGCTACACCTTC
CDR3aa: CASSQDGGRGGYTF

j_gene: TRBJ2-7
abundance: -
v_gene: TRBV11-3
d_gene: TRBD2
CDR3nt: TGTGCCAGCAGCTTAAGACCGACTAGCGGATACGAGCAGTACTTC
CDR3aa: CASSLRPTSGYEQYF

j_gene: TRBJ2-7
abundance: -
v_gene: TRBV27
d_gene: TRBD2
CDR3nt: TGTGCCAGCAGTTTAGAGGGACTAGGGGTCTACGAGCAGTACTTC
CDR3aa: CASSLEGLGVYEQYF

j_gene: TRBJ2-7
abundance: few
v_gene: TRBV19
d_gene: -
CDR3nt: TGTGCCAGTAGTATGGAGGGGGCGGACTACGAGCAGTACTTC
CDR3aa: CASSMEGADYEQYF

j_gene: TRBJ2-1
abundance: -
v_gene: TRBV5-6
d_gene: -
CDR3nt: TGTGCCAGCAGCTTACGGGTTAATGAGCAGTTCTTC
CDR3aa: CASSLRVNEQFF

j_gene: TRBJ2-7
abundance: few
v_gene: TRBV15
d_gene: TRBD2
CDR3nt: TGTGCCACCAGCAGAGGACTAGCGGGCGCCTACGAGCAGTACTTC
CDR3aa: CATSRGLAGAYEQYF

j_gene: TRBJ2-1
abundance: -
v_gene: TRBV7-2
d_gene: -
CDR3nt: TGTGCCAGCAGCCAGAGGTATGAGCAGTTCTTC
CDR3aa: CASSQRYEQFF

j_gene: TRBJ2-3
abundance: once
v_gene: TRBV5-4
d_gene: -
CDR3nt: TGTGCCAGCAGCTTGGGTGGTAGCGGCACAGATACGCAGTATTTT
CDR3aa: CASSLGGSGTDTQYF

j_gene: TRBJ1-1
abundance: -
v_gene: TRBV29-1
d_gene: TRBD1
CDR3nt: TGCAGCGTAAGGACAGGGAACACTGAAGCTTTCTTT
CDR3aa: CSVRTGNTEAFF

j_gene: TRBJ1-2
abundance: -
v_gene: TRBV9
d_gene: -
CDR3nt: TGTGCCAGCAGCGCGGAGGGGTCCCTATACTCCTATGGCTACACCTTC
CDR3aa: CASSAEGSLYSYGYTF